This T cell receptor (beta chain) was obtained from a study of blood T cell repertoires in COVID-19. Germline V gene sequence: CDR1 LGHNT, CDR2 FRNRAP. The germline V and J ends were trimmed by 0 bases and 2 bases, with 9 bases remaining between them. The CDR3 runs to 15 residues. Under the authors' procedure: Reference gene primer amplification gave nucleated cell count estimates. Data came from immunoSEQ multiplex PCR; TCRdb stores just in-frame clones and leaves some out. Clone size and the V and J calls come from that table; the DNA yielded D and trimming. The repertoire has roughly 460,000 clones, over 85% of them found once; the top ten carry roughly 0.78%.

The TCR comes from a man between 18 and 35 years old with COVID-19, enrolled during active disease. The specimen was peripheral blood. V usage is TRBV12-5 and J usage is TRBJ2-3; D not certain. The CDR3 DNA reads TGTGCTAGTGGTTTGGTACTGTCCCACACAGATACGCAGTATTTT. Translated: CASGLVLSHTDTQYF.